This record concerns one T cell receptor beta chain sequence. What it binds is not known. The CDR3 covers 14 residues. Germline CDR1 SGHTA, CDR2 FQGNSA. The ends lost 5 bases at V and 6 bases at J; junction bases unmatched: 7. The sample is drawn from a study of cytomegalovirus exposure and HLA in healthy donors. Study-level findings and limits: Accurate prediction of HLA-A and HLA-B alleles (for most subjects) was reportedly achieved from TCR beta sequences. CMV serostatus was the sole immune exposure data available. Most observed TCR sequences were rare, whereas some public TCRs were detected in many donors. A later analysis found common viral pathogens apparently linked to several of the most significant clusters.

Researchers ran the PCR with 60 Vbeta and 13 Jbeta primers. Libraries were prepared by immunoSEQ multiplex PCR; TCRdb keeps only in-frame clonotypes and omits some of them. The sample has about 200,000 clones, roughly four fifths seen once. The chain links TRBV7-2 to TRBJ1-5; 7 bases are a match to TRBD1. The sample taken for sequencing was PBMCs. The sequence derives from a girl aged 2-10 years in good health and CMV-seronegative. CDR3 in amino acids: CASSARQGGQPQHF. CDR3 sequence (DNA): TGTGCCAGCAGCGCGAGACAGGGTGGTCAGCCCCAGCATTTT.